This entry concerns a single T cell receptor beta chain. It lacks a known antigen. No base quality information exists; no much larger clone differs at one position. The CDR3 contains 15 residues, cysteine and phenylalanine counted. This entry keeps only the CDR3 DNA: 45 bases, framed from base 1. From the germline V gene, CDR1 is MNHNS and CDR2 is SASEGT. V was cut back by 5 bases and J by 0 bases, leaving a gap of 14 bases between them. The data were obtained in a study of prognosis after radiotherapy for stage I lung cancer (dated by TCRdb to 2020 to 2022). The study in broad terms: Between April 2018 and January 2019, approximately 20 stage I NSCLC patients were enrolled in Nanjing, China. The study included under 15 patients with newly diagnosed primary stage I lung tumors and roughly 5 with oligometastatic NSCLC after surgical resection of the primary tumor. Every patient was deemed medically inoperable, approximately eleven because of comorbidities and over 5 because they refused surgery. The cohort included approximately 13 men and five to seven women, with a median age of approximately 75 years and a range of roughly 53 to 85 years. Squamous cell carcinoma histology was identified in 7 or 8 patients, and adenocarcinoma histology was identified in around 13 patients. SBRT was delivered in 3 to 5 fractions with a biologically effective dose of at least 100 Gy, and image-guided IMRT or VMAT was used for delivery. Concurrent therapy was not administered to any patient alongside SBRT. Distant metastases were developed by four of the 19 patients after SBRT, at a median of roughly 7 months, whereas no significant progression was observed in the other 15 patients. Peripheral blood TCR beta repertoires were profiled in stage I NSCLC patients before and after stereotactic body radiotherapy, and the repertoires were related to distant failure. The study took one blood sample before SBRT and one after SBRT from each of roughly 20 patients and sequenced all 38 samples. What the work shows at the level of the full study, not this receptor alone: Differences by metastasis status were reportedly seen in TRBV and TRBJ usage frequencies, involving two V genes at baseline and, after SBRT, eight to ten V genes and two J genes. Whether the expanded TCR clones were tumor-specific was not determined. All reported P values were unadjusted for multiple comparisons. After SBRT, the number of unique TCR clones decreased (median around 10,000 before versus some 6,400 after; Wilcoxon paired P=0.011). The small cohort and short follow-up limited the study, so independent validation of the findings is needed. Post-SBRT Shannon entropy and its change from baseline were lower in patients who developed distant metastases; baseline Shannon entropy was not associated with metastases.

No patient had a history of other malignancies or prior chemotherapy or radiotherapy, and all had node-negative disease on CT and PET/CT. Six milliliters of peripheral venous blood were drawn into EDTA tubes at each of two time points. PBMCs were isolated by Ficoll-Paque Plus density-gradient centrifugation. Samples were stored at -80°C immediately after collection until analysis. The TCR beta CDR3 region was amplified from genomic DNA by two rounds of multiplex PCR. The first PCR round used primers specific to each TRBV and TRBJ gene, with sequences filed in Chinese patent CN105087789A. The second PCR round used universal primers. The Roche High Pure PCR Template Preparation Kit was used to extract genomic DNA from the frozen PBMCs. The libraries underwent paired-end sequencing with 151 bp reads on an Illumina HiSeq 3000. The published analysis was carried out like this. Raw reads lacking the multiplex PCR primer sequences were removed with CutAdapt. High-quality paired reads were merged into contigs with PEAR. TRB V, D and J gene segments were assigned to each contig with MiXCR by alignment to reference sequences. To remove sequencing errors, CDR3 sequences were clustered according to base quality and sequence similarity. Shannon entropy, normalized by the natural log of the productive TCR sequence number, served as the measure of diversity. Clonality was computed as one minus the ratio of Shannon entropy to the natural log of the number of unique clonotypes. Using the Youden index from ROC curves, the researchers picked the repertoire-metric cut-offs for progression-free survival, and all analyses were carried out in R 3.5.3. TCRdb passed the public sequencing reads through fastp at Q25 and MiXCR, retaining productive beta sequences. Identical CDR3 protein sequences are pooled into one entry, listed with their most common genes and DNA. TCRdb, not the original authors, processed these V and J calls. This sample has roughly 30,000 distinct CDR3 sequences in its table, and about 34% of those were observed once. The top ten constitute roughly 17% of the sample.

The chain employs TRBV6-1 and TRBJ2-7; the D gene is possibly TRBD1 or TRBD2, each agreeing over 6 bases. Sequencing was performed on PBMCs, taken before or after stereotactic body radiation therapy (not recorded which). This TCR derives from a donor over 45 with non-small cell lung cancer. The CDR3 reads CASSHGGGPSYEQYF. The DNA reads TGTGCCAGCAGTCACGGGGGCGGGCCCTCCTACGAGCAGTACTTC.